This is a list of T cell receptor beta chains from one sample in a study of vaccination and CD4 T cells after COVID-19. TCRdb reprocessed the PCR reads with MiXCR, giving one entry per CDR3 protein. The table lists approximately 20,000 distinct CDR3 sequences, approximately 53% of them singletons. The antigens for these receptors are not known. The sample was CD4+ T cells from blood, cultured in vitro. These receptors came from a human donor who had recovered from COVID-19. The CDR3 runs from the conserved cysteine through the conserved F or W. The D gene is left open where the match is weak. The size entry is marked missing in some rows and otherwise reads once, few, many or a size class.

cdr3_nt,cdr3_aa,v_call,clone_size,d_call,j_call
TGTGCCAGTAGTAGCGGACAGAAGGATTCACCCCTCCACTTT,CASSSGQKDSPLHF,TRBV19,few,-,TRBJ1-6
TGCAGTGCTAGAGAGACTAGCGGGGGCAATGAGCAGTTCTTC,CSARETSGGNEQFF,TRBV20-1,-,TRBD2,TRBJ2-1
TGTGCCAGCAGCTTAGGCAGGGTCCATGCCTATGGCTACACCTTC,CASSLGRVHAYGYTF,TRBV7-9,-,-,TRBJ1-2
TGTGCCAGCACCAGTACGGGACTAAATAATTCACCCCTCCACTTT,CASTSTGLNNSPLHF,TRBV12-3/TRBV12-4,-,-,TRBJ1-6
TGTGCCAGCACGGAGGTGGGGAGCGGGGAGCTGTTTTTT,CASTEVGSGELFF,TRBV6-1,-,-,TRBJ2-2
TGTGCCAGCAGGGAACAGGGTTCTGGGGCCAACGTCCTGACTTTC,CASREQGSGANVLTF,TRBV7-8,-,-,TRBJ2-6
TGCAGTGCTAGAGTTTCCGGACTAGCGGTTGGCACAGATACGCAGTATTTT,CSARVSGLAVGTDTQYF,TRBV20-1,-,TRBD2,TRBJ2-3
TGTGCCAGCAGCTTAGCCCCGGGTTCGGGGAATGAGCAGTTCTTC,CASSLAPGSGNEQFF,TRBV7-3,-,-,TRBJ2-1
TGTGCCAGTAGCCGGGACAAAAACTATGGCTACACCTTC,CASSRDKNYGYTF,TRBV19,-,-,TRBJ1-2
TGCAGTGCTAGAGATCCTAGCGGGGGCCCTACTAGCACAGATACGCAGTATTTT,CSARDPSGGPTSTDTQYF,TRBV20-1,-,TRBD2,TRBJ2-3
TGTGCCACCTCCCCAACTCGAGATACGCAGTATTTT,CATSPTRDTQYF,TRBV28,-,-,TRBJ2-3
TGTGCCAGCAGTTACTCGACCGGGAACACTGAAGCTTTCTTT,CASSYSTGNTEAFF,TRBV6-5,-,-,TRBJ1-1
TGCGCCAGCAGCCAAGATACGGCGGGGGTGCAAGAGACCCAGTACTTC,CASSQDTAGVQETQYF,TRBV4-3,-,TRBD2,TRBJ2-5
TGTGCCAGCAGCTTAGTGTCAGGGAAAGGAGCTGAAGCTTTCTTT,CASSLVSGKGAEAFF,TRBV11-2,-,-,TRBJ1-1
TGCAGTGCTCGCCCAGACACGAACACCGGGGAGCTGTTTTTT,CSARPDTNTGELFF,TRBV20-1,-,-,TRBJ2-2
TGTGCCAGCAGACCCGGCGAGTATAGCAATCAGCCCCAGCATTTT,CASRPGEYSNQPQHF,TRBV6-1,few,-,TRBJ1-5
TGCAGCGTTGATCTCAGCGGGCAACAGAGCTACAATGAGCAGTTCTTC,CSVDLSGQQSYNEQFF,TRBV29-1,-,-,TRBJ2-1
TGTGCCAGCAGTCCGACAGGGGTCACTGAAGCTTTCTTT,CASSPTGVTEAFF,TRBV6-8,few,TRBD1,TRBJ1-1
TGTGCCAGCAGCTGGGGGACAGGGACGGATTCACCCCTCCACTTT,CASSWGTGTDSPLHF,TRBV7-9,-,TRBD1,TRBJ1-6
TGTGCCAGCAGCTTAGAGTCGCCCACCGGGGAGCTGTTTTTT,CASSLESPTGELFF,TRBV7-9,-,-,TRBJ2-2
TGTGCCAGCAGCTTAGGGACAGTGGTGGAGAACACTGAAGCTTTCTTT,CASSLGTVVENTEAFF,TRBV7-2,-,-,TRBJ1-1
TGCAGTGCTGGGCGGGACAGGGGCACAGATACGCAGTATTTT,CSAGRDRGTDTQYF,TRBV20-1,once,TRBD1,TRBJ2-3
TGTGCCAGCAGTCCCCCAGGGACCGATCTCTATGGCTACACCTTC,CASSPPGTDLYGYTF,TRBV6-1,-,-,TRBJ1-2
TGCGCCAGCAGCTTGGGCAGATCCAACACTGAAGCTTTCTTT,CASSLGRSNTEAFF,TRBV5-1,few,-,TRBJ1-1
TGCAGTGCTAGAGTTCCAGGGGAGTATGGCTACACCTTC,CSARVPGEYGYTF,TRBV20-1,few,-,TRBJ1-2